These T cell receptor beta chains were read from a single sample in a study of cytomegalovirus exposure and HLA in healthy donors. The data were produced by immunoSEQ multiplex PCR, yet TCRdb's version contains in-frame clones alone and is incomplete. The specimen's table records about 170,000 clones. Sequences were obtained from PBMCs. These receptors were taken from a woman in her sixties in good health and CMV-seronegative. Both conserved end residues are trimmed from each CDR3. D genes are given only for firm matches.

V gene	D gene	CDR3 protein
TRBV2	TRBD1	ASSGDRGRAEKLF
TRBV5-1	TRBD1	ASSGQGGETQY
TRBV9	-	ASSVGGDLREQY
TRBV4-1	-	ASSQDRANYGYT
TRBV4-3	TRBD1	ASSHKPGQGSYGYT
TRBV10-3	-	ATEKTANTEAF
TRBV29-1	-	SVLDRAYEQY
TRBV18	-	ASLSNEKLF
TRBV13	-	ASSFSRELGFLTEAF
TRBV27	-	ASRKIGWTARSNQPQH
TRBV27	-	ASSLNAGEETQY
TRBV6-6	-	ASGGSGNTIY
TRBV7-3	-	ASSPRSLAGELF
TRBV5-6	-	ASSPGGAGSYYGYT